The sequence of this T cell receptor (beta chain) was determined in a study of cytomegalovirus exposure and HLA in healthy donors. In the study overall: Among the 300 to 500 genotyped donors, approximately 80% were placed in the Caucasian-associated ancestry cluster.

Study-wide results and limits: Follow-up analysis found HLA locus-dependent TCR association rates, highest for DRB1 and lowest for HLA-C. Specific recognition of CMV antigens was confirmed in vitro for a few chains (all CMV-associated).

Germline lookup yields CDR1 SGHDN and CDR2 FVKESK. This CDR3 comprises 12 residues. Use of 60 Vbeta and 13 Jbeta primers characterized the PCR. Some clones are missing from TCRdb's copy, which holds only in-frame ones; the method was immunoSEQ multiplex PCR. This sample contains 100,000 to 150,000 clones. With respect to this clone: Its specificity is not known. At one of its ends the junction is not consistent with the germline gene, which may arise from a read error.

The chain links TRBV14 to TRBJ1-1, with unresolved D. The receptor's source is a man aged 18 to 30 in good health and CMV-seronegative. Sequenced input: PBMCs. The CDR3 here is CASSPYLRPLLF. DNA of the CDR3: TGTGCCAGCAGCCCCTATCTCAGGCCGCTCCTCTTT.